The next 30 T cell receptor beta chains were all read from a single sample in a study of memory CD4+ T cells and cytomegalovirus serostatus. Only in-frame clones appear in the TCRdb table, and some are missing; sequencing was by immunoSEQ multiplex PCR. The profile shows tens of thousands of clones, about 73% of them singletons. Single viable CD3+CD4+CD8-CD45RO+ cells were sorted as the memory CD4+ T cells. What was sequenced was memory CD4+ T cells from blood. Receptor source: an adult in good health and CMV-seropositive.

J is TRBJ1-2 and V is TRBV15; 7 nucleotides align to TRBD1. Germline V gives CDR1 LNHNV, CDR2 YYDKDF (reference sequence). There are 15 residues in the CDR3. Trimming took 4 bases from V and 5 from J; bases not matched to a gene: 10. The CDR3 sequence is CATSISGTALYGYTF. CDR3 nucleotide sequence: TGTGCCACCAGCATAAGTGGGACAGCTCTATATGGCTACACCTTC.

J is TRBJ1-1 and V is TRBV5-1, with 8 positions matching TRBD1. This CDR3 has 13 residues. Trimming removed 4 bases from V and 4 bases from J; junction bases left unmatched: 3. Germline CDR1 reads SGHRS; CDR2 reads YFSETQ. Here the CDR3 reads CASSQGQGTEAFF. The CDR3 region has the DNA TGCGCCAGCAGCCAAGGACAGGGCACTGAAGCTTTCTTT.

This clone was found once. V and J are TRBV19 and TRBJ2-1; TRBD2 matches at 9 bases. This CDR3 has 15 residues. Per the germline V gene, CDR1 is LNHDA and CDR2 is SQIVND (reference sequence). V shed 3 bases, J shed 8 bases, and the junction held 8 bases outside the gene matches. In DNA form, the CDR3 reads TGTGCCAGTAGTATCCTGGCTAGCGGGAAACATGAGCAGTTCTTC. Encoded protein: CASSILASGKHEQFF.

The chain couples TRBV19 to TRBJ1-2; weak D call: TRBD1 (6 bases). This CDR3 spans 15 amino acids. Germline loops: CDR1 LNHDA, CDR2 SQIVND (reference sequence). The V end was cut by 1 base, the J end by 2 bases, with 11 bases between. CDR3 nucleotide sequence: TGTGCCAGTAGTATAGGAGGGGGTTCCAACTATGGCTACACCTTC. It specifies CASSIGGGSNYGYTF.

The chain joins TRBV15 to TRBJ1-1, with D unclear. Trimming stripped 0 bases from V and 0 bases from J, with 14 bases between. The CDR3 loop spans 17 amino acids. Looked up from germline, CDR1 is LNHNV and CDR2 is YYDKDF (reference sequence). This CDR3 reads CATSRDAISRLNTEAFF. Written as DNA, the CDR3 is TGTGCCACCAGCAGAGACGCAATTTCCCGGCTGAACACTGAAGCTTTCTTT.

This clone has a single count. The V call is TRBV20-1, the J call TRBJ2-1, with D uncertain. This CDR3 spans 11 amino acids. The ends were cut back, 3 bases at V and 7 bases at J, with 7 bases in the middle. CDR1 and CDR2 from the germline V gene are DFQATT and SNEGSKA (reference sequence). CDR3 sequence reads: CSASINNEQFF. In DNA, the CDR3 is TGCAGTGCTAGTATCAATAATGAGCAGTTCTTC.

This clone was observed a single time. The chain has TRBV28 and TRBJ2-5, with 10 positions matching TRBD2. Germline loops: CDR1 MDHEN, CDR2 SYDVKM. The ends lost 6 bases at V and 3 bases at J; junction bases unmatched: 7. This CDR3 is 15 amino acids long. CDR3 DNA sequence: TGTGCCAGCAGGACTCTAGCGGGAGTAAAAGAGACCCAGTACTTC. Residues: CASRTLAGVKETQYF.

The chain joins TRBV4-3 to TRBJ2-7; D call uncertain. The CDR3 covers 14 residues. CDR1 LGHNA and CDR2 YSLEER come from the germline V gene. The ends were cut back, 0 bases at V and 3 bases at J, with 9 bases in the middle. CDR3 coding DNA: TGCGCCAGCAGCCAAGAGGTAGCTTACTACGAGCAGTACTTC. The encoded protein is CASSQEVAYYEQYF.

This chain connects TRBV15 to TRBJ2-3; 8 bases are a match to TRBD1. The CDR3 is made up of 15 amino acids. Per the germline V gene, CDR1 is LNHNV and CDR2 is YYDKDF (reference sequence). V lost 3 bases and J lost 1; bases outside the gene matches: 3. In DNA, the CDR3 is TGTGCCACCAGCAGGGAGACAGGGGGCACAGATACGCAGTATTTT. It specifies CATSRETGGTDTQYF.

V usage is TRBV20-1 and J usage is TRBJ2-3; D unclear. The CDR3 is made up of 11 amino acids. Germline CDR1 and CDR2: DFQATT and SNEGSKA (reference sequence). V was shortened by 2 bases and J by 6 bases, with 6 bases between the two germline ends. CDR3 in amino acids: CSARRSDTQYF. The CDR3 bases are TGCAGTGCTAGAAGGTCGGATACGCAGTATTTT.

The V and J genes are TRBV9 and TRBJ2-5; TRBD1 matches at 8 bases. Trimming took 4 bases from V and 9 from J; bases not matched to a gene: 14. Per the germline V gene, CDR1 is SGDLS and CDR2 is YYNGEE. The CDR3 extends over 15 amino acids. The CDR3 spells CASSPRQGTPAAQYF. CDR3 in DNA: TGTGCCAGCAGCCCTCGACAGGGGACTCCAGCGGCCCAGTACTTC.

This CDR3 is CASSSGLAGSLDSYEQYF. Here the CDR3 DNA reads TGCGCCAGCAGCTCGGGACTAGCGGGAAGCCTGGACTCCTACGAGCAGTACTTC. The gene calls are TRBV5-1 and TRBJ2-7; 13 bases map to TRBD2. Losses at the gene ends were 3 bases for V and 0 bases for J; bases not matched to a gene: 9. Germline CDR1 reads SGHRS; CDR2 reads YFSETQ. CDR3 length equals 18 residues.

CDR3 sequence reads: CASSPNRGTEAFF. The CDR3 DNA reads as TGTGCCAGCAGCCCGAACAGGGGCACTGAAGCTTTCTTT. The chain combines TRBV11-1 with TRBJ1-1; 7 bases are shared with TRBD1. The V gene's germline CDR1 is SGHAT and CDR2 FQDESV (reference sequence). This CDR3 has 13 amino acids. J gave up 4 bases and V 5 bases, and 4 bases lay outside the gene matches.

The J gene is TRBJ1-5, the V gene TRBV27; TRBD1 agrees at 7 bases. There are 14 residues in the CDR3. V lost 5 bases, J lost 7 bases, and 8 bases stayed unmatched. The germline V gene has CDR1 MNHEY and CDR2 SMNVEV (reference sequence). The CDR3 is CASSPQGTGQPQHF. DNA of the CDR3: TGTGCCAGCAGTCCACAGGGGACGGGGCAGCCCCAGCATTTT.

This clone was recorded a few times. This chain joins TRBV11-2 and TRBJ1-1, with D uncertain. This CDR3 is built from 14 residues. Deletions cut 1 base from V and 4 bases from J, with 10 bases between. In germline, CDR1 is SGHAT, CDR2 FQNNGV. CDR3 bases: TGTGCCAGCAGCTTAGTAAGCCCCTCCACTGAAGCTTTCTTT. Its translation is CASSLVSPSTEAFF.

V usage is TRBV19 and J usage is TRBJ1-5; D remains unclear. The CDR3 is 10 amino acids. Germline lookup yields CDR1 LNHDA and CDR2 SQIVND (reference sequence). The ends were cut back, 7 bases at V and 6 bases at J, with 4 bases in the middle. CDR3 in amino acids: CASTGQPQHF. CDR3 DNA: TGTGCCAGTACTGGTCAGCCCCAGCATTTT.

V gene TRBV9 combines with J gene TRBJ2-7, with D possibly matching TRBD2 (5 bases). Germline V lookup: CDR1 SGDLS, CDR2 YYNGEE. CDR3 length: 16 amino acids. Trimming took 5 bases from V and 4 from J, leaving 22 bases between them. The CDR3 protein is CASSRIKVLRGYEQYV. CDR3 bases: TGTGCCAGCAGTCGAATTAAGGTCCTAAGAGGGTACGAGCAGTACGTC.

The genes are TRBV19 and TRBJ1-1; D call uncertain. The ends were cut back, 6 bases at V and 5 bases at J, with 16 bases in the middle. This CDR3 comprises 14 residues. Per the germline V gene, CDR1 is LNHDA and CDR2 is SQIVND (reference sequence). This chain's CDR3 is CASRGVAATTEAFF. As DNA, the CDR3 is TGTGCCAGTAGGGGTGTTGCTGCTACTACTGAAGCTTTCTTT.

The chain has TRBV19 and TRBJ2-3; D could derive from TRBD1 or TRBD2 (6 bases each). V was trimmed by 1 base and J by 3 bases, leaving 11 bases between them. The CDR3 loop spans 15 amino acids. Per germline, CDR1 LNHDA and CDR2 SQIVND (reference sequence). The CDR3 bases are TGTGCCAGTAGTATAGCGAGGAGGGGGACAGATACGCAGTATTTT. Translated, it gives CASSIARRGTDTQYF.

CDR3 nucleotide sequence: TGTGCCAGCGCCCGAGCGTTAGCGGGCACCGGGGAGCTGTTTTTT. It codes for CASARALAGTGELFF. The chain employs TRBV5-6 and TRBJ2-2; 7 nucleotides line up with TRBD2. The CDR3 length is 15 residues. Germline trimming cut 7 bases from V and 4 bases from J; bases unmatched to any gene: 10. CDR1 is SGHDT, CDR2 YYEEEE, per germline.

This chain links TRBV11-3 with TRBJ1-1; TRBD1 might be the D (5 bases). This CDR3 has 14 amino acids. Trimming cost V 4 bases and J 1 base, with 10 bases left between them. The germline gives CDR1 SGHNT, CDR2 YENEEA. This CDR3 reads CASSWGRKNTEAFF. DNA of the CDR3: TGTGCCAGCAGCTGGGGCCGAAAGAACACTGAAGCTTTCTTT.

This clone was observed once. J is TRBJ2-7 and V is TRBV11-3; D unresolved. The CDR3 totals 13 residues. V lost 1 base, J lost 2 bases, and 6 bases lay in between. Per the germline V gene, CDR1 is SGHNT and CDR2 is YENEEA. CDR3 in DNA: TGTGCCAGCAGCTTAGGTCAGACCTACGAGCAGTACTTC. It yields the protein CASSLGQTYEQYF.

This clone was observed a few times. The genes are TRBV27 and TRBJ2-5; D remains unclear. Germline CDR1 is MNHEY and CDR2 is SMNVEV (reference sequence). V lost 8 bases to trimming and J lost 2 bases, with 9 bases between them. This CDR3 spans 12 amino acids. The CDR3 loop is CASLVQQETQYF. The CDR3 nucleotides are TGTGCCAGCTTAGTGCAGCAAGAGACCCAGTACTTC.

The V call is TRBV7-2, the J call TRBJ2-3, with 7 bases identical to TRBD2. This CDR3 is built from 16 residues. J lost 4 bases, V lost 2 bases, and 9 bases had no gene match. Germline lookup yields CDR1 SGHTA and CDR2 FQGNSA. CDR3 protein: CASSLKWREKADTQYF. The DNA of the CDR3 is TGTGCCAGCAGCTTAAAATGGCGGGAGAAAGCAGATACGCAGTATTTT.

The chain links TRBV6-7 to TRBJ1-4; D is undetermined. TRBV6-7 is an open reading frame whose function is uncertain. The CDR3 runs 16 residues. V shed 2 bases and J shed 4 bases, with 14 bases lying between them. CDR3 in DNA: TGTGCCAGCAGTTACCTTAGTAGGAACTATAATGAAAAACTGTTTTTT. This encodes CASSYLSRNYNEKLFF.

The V call is TRBV19, the J call TRBJ2-5; 10 bases match TRBD1. Germline V gene lookup returns CDR1 LNHDA and CDR2 SQIVND (reference sequence). CDR3 length: 15 amino acids. The J segment lost 5 bases and the V segment lost 4 bases, leaving 7 bases of the junction unmatched. The CDR3 nucleotides are TGTGCCAGTAGTAACAGACAGGGGGCAGGTGAGACCCAGTACTTC. Translated, it gives CASSNRQGAGETQYF.

V usage is TRBV5-4 and J usage is TRBJ2-5, with TRBD2 identical over 13 bases. This CDR3 is 16 amino acids long. Germline values: CDR1 SGHNT, CDR2 YYREEE (reference sequence). Trimming took 3 bases from V and 2 from J; bases not matched to a gene: 4. The CDR3 bases are TGTGCCAGCAGCTCGGGACTAGCGGGAAAACAAGAGACCCAGTACTTC. This gives the protein CASSSGLAGKQETQYF.

In this sample, this clone turned up many times. The rearrangement uses TRBV12-5 and TRBJ2-3; D possibly corresponds to TRBD2 (5 bases). Germline-derived CDR1 and CDR2 are LGHNT and FRNRAP. The CDR3 covers 14 residues. Trimming left V 1 base short and J 6 bases short, with 11 bases between. The CDR3 coding sequence is TGTGCTAGTGGTTTGGGAGGGCTCGGTGATACGCAGTATTTT. Amino acids: CASGLGGLGDTQYF.

This clone turned up a few times. The CDR3 DNA sequence: TGTGCCAGTAGTATAGAAAGCGCTGGGGTCGGCTATGGCTACACCTTC. It codes for CASSIESAGVGYGYTF. The chain recombines TRBV19 with TRBJ1-2; D uncertain. The CDR3 loop spans 16 amino acids. V gave up 0 bases and J gave up 4 bases, with 15 bases separating them. Germline lookup yields CDR1 LNHDA and CDR2 SQIVND (reference sequence). Combining the CDR3 with reference TRBV19 and TRBJ1-2 gives the whole variable domain DGGITQSPKYLFRKEGQNVTLSCEQNLNHDAMYWYRQDPGQGLRLIYYSQIVNDFQKGDIAEGYSVSREKKESFPLTVTSAQKNPTAFYLCASSIESAGVGYGYTFGSGTRLTVV.

This chain links TRBV4-3 with TRBJ2-5; a possible D gene is TRBD1 (6 bases). The CDR3 has 19 residues. Germline V CDR1 and CDR2: LGHNA, YSLEER. Trimming took off 0 bases at V and 5 bases at J, with 25 bases between the two ends. The CDR3 DNA follows: TGCGCCAGCAGCCAAGATGCCCATCTGGACAGCAGAATAGGGGAGACCCAGTACTTC. Its protein is CASSQDAHLDSRIGETQYF.